The 30 T cell receptor beta chains presented below share a single source sample, sequenced in a study of cytomegalovirus exposure and HLA in healthy donors (dated by TCRdb to 2016 to 2017). The protocol used for the library was the immunoSEQ multiplex PCR assay. For the multiplex PCR, a mixture combining 60 forward primers for TCR Vbeta segments and 13 reverse primers for TCR Jbeta segments was used. This immuneACCESS table, as held by TCRdb, lists in-frame sequences with V and J called but not all clones. Of the missing ones, under half trace to an unresolved V gene in checked studies; the others have no known cause. The table for this sample lists 150,000 or so clones; 80% of them were counted only once. The ten largest account for less than 3% of the sample. Sequenced material: PBMCs. The receptors were sampled from a man in his forties or fifties in good health and CMV-seronegative.

The chain recombines TRBV7-8 with TRBJ2-7; 9 bases are a match to TRBD1. There are 16 residues in the CDR3. V lost 5 bases to trimming and J lost 6 bases; unmatched junction nucleotides: 14. Looked up from germline, CDR1 is SGHVS and CDR2 is FQNEAQ. CDR3 sequence reads: CASSARTGALTLEQYF. The CDR3 nucleotides read TGTGCCAGCAGCGCCAGGACAGGGGCCCTAACCCTCGAGCAGTACTTC.

The gene calls are TRBV2 and TRBJ2-3, with 7 bases that match TRBD2. The V and J ends lost 6 bases and 4 bases, in that order; junction bases with no gene match: 10. The CDR3 loop spans 15 amino acids. Germline V gives CDR1 SNHLY, CDR2 FYNNEI. The CDR3 protein is CASSLGLEGSDTQYF. CDR3 DNA: TGTGCCAGCAGCCTCGGACTAGAAGGGTCAGATACGCAGTATTTT.

This chain connects TRBV19 to TRBJ1-3; D is possibly TRBD1 (6 bases). The germline gives CDR1 LNHDA, CDR2 SQIVND (reference sequence). This CDR3 region has 16 residues. The ends were cut back, 5 bases at V and 3 bases at J, with 17 bases in the middle. CDR3 amino acids: CASSEQGQLLGNTIYF. Here the CDR3 DNA reads TGTGCCAGTAGTGAACAGGGTCAACTTCTTGGAAACACCATATATTTT.

The CDR3 DNA is TGTGCCACCAGAAACAGGGCGACTAATGAAAAACTGTTTTTT. This gives the protein CATRNRATNEKLFF. The chain recombines TRBV15 with TRBJ1-4; possible D gene TRBD1, 6 bases. CDR1 is LNHNV, CDR2 YYDKDF, per germline (reference sequence). The CDR3 contains 14 residues. V dropped 6 bases and J dropped 2 bases, with 10 bases sitting between them.

This chain joins TRBV25-1 and TRBJ1-1, with 9 bases that match TRBD1. The CDR3 contains 16 residues. V trimming: 7 bases; J trimming: 3 bases; junction bases outside the gene matches: 12. Germline CDR1 is MGHDK and CDR2 is SYGVNS. The CDR3 coding sequence is TGTGCCAGCACTGCCGGGACAGGGTTTTCTTACACTGAAGCTTTCTTT. Amino acids: CASTAGTGFSYTEAFF.

The genes are TRBV9 and TRBJ2-1, with 10 bases that match TRBD2. This CDR3 has 17 residues. Germline values: CDR1 SGDLS, CDR2 YYNGEE. Trimming cost V 3 bases and J 5 bases; bases outside gene matches: 11. The CDR3 DNA reads as TGTGCCAGCAGCGCCCCTGGGGCTAGCGGGAGAGACAATGAGCAGTTCTTC. Translation gives CASSAPGASGRDNEQFF.

The rearrangement links TRBV5-4 to TRBJ2-3; the D is unclear. Germline values: CDR1 SGHNT, CDR2 YYREEE (reference sequence). The CDR3 length is 15 residues. Trimming left V 3 bases short and J 0 bases short, with 11 bases between. The CDR3 DNA sequence: TGTGCCAGCAGCTGGGCGACAACTAGCACAGATACGCAGTATTTT. It specifies CASSWATTSTDTQYF.

The rearrangement joins TRBV5-1 to TRBJ1-3; 9 positions match TRBD1. The CDR3 consists of 16 residues. Germline CDR1 SGHRS, CDR2 YFSETQ. The V and J ends lost 4 bases and 3 bases, in that order; junction bases with no gene match: 8. The CDR3 is CASSPGGTGNGNTIYF. CDR3 DNA: TGCGCCAGCAGCCCAGGCGGGACAGGGAATGGAAACACCATATATTTT.

This chain connects TRBV27 to TRBJ1-2, with 7 bases lining up with TRBD1. CDR1 is MNHEY, CDR2 SMNVEV, per germline (reference sequence). The CDR3 is made up of 15 amino acids. Losses at the gene ends were 6 bases for V and 4 bases for J; bases not matched to a gene: 11. CDR3 in amino acids: CASRQTGTEGYGYTF. Written as DNA, the CDR3 is TGTGCCAGCAGACAGACAGGGACCGAGGGCTATGGCTACACCTTC.

J is TRBJ1-5 and V is TRBV19, with 8 positions matching TRBD1. The CDR3 has 15 residues. Germline V gives CDR1 LNHDA, CDR2 SQIVND (reference sequence). Trimming took 3 bases from V and 2 from J; bases not matched to a gene: 3. Here the CDR3 reads CASSIQTGGNQPQHF. CDR3 nucleotide sequence: TGTGCCAGTAGTATTCAGACAGGGGGCAATCAGCCCCAGCATTTT. Full variable domain (remainder filled in from reference TRBV19 and TRBJ1-5): DGGITQSPKYLFRKEGQNVTLSCEQNLNHDAMYWYRQDPGQGLRLIYYSQIVNDFQKGDIAEGYSVSREKKESFPLTVTSAQKNPTAFYLCASSIQTGGNQPQHFGDGTRLSIL.

This chain links TRBV7-3 with TRBJ2-1; 8 bases map to TRBD2. Germline CDR1 and CDR2: SGHTA and FQGTGA. This CDR3 contains 16 residues. V shed 2 bases and J 0 bases; nucleotides not matched to a gene: 3. The CDR3 region has the DNA TGTGCCAGCAGCTTACGAAGCGGGAGCTCCTACAATGAGCAGTTCTTC. This sequence encodes CASSLRSGSSYNEQFF.

The chain carries TRBV19 and TRBJ1-1, with D maybe TRBD1 (5 bases). There are 14 residues in the CDR3. In germline, CDR1 is LNHDA, CDR2 SQIVND (reference sequence). Trimming left V 5 bases short and J 5 bases short, with 15 bases between. The CDR3 DNA follows: TGTGCCAGTAGTGTGCGGGGCACCCGGACTGAAGCTTTCTTT. Protein product: CASSVRGTRTEAFF.

The CDR3 region has the DNA TGCGCCAGCAGCCAACCGACTAGCGGGAGCTACGAGCAGTACTTC. Its translation is CASSQPTSGSYEQYF. The chain recombines TRBV4-1 with TRBJ2-7; 12 positions agree with TRBD2. The CDR3 totals 15 residues. Germline assignment: CDR1 MGHRA and CDR2 YSYEKL. V lost 2 bases and J lost 3; bases outside the gene matches: 2.

This chain uses TRBV7-9 with TRBJ1-2; D gene uncertain. The V end was cut by 3 bases, the J end by 4 bases, with 9 bases between. Germline V gene sequence: CDR1 SEHNR, CDR2 FQNEAQ (reference sequence). The CDR3 is 13 residues long. CDR3 nucleotides: TGTGCCAGCAGCTTCGGGGTCGGCTATGGCTACACCTTC. Protein: CASSFGVGYGYTF.

The chain employs TRBV28 and TRBJ1-2; TRBD1 is a possible D gene (5 bases). Germline values: CDR1 MDHEN, CDR2 SYDVKM. V lost 1 base and J lost 3, with 15 bases in between. This CDR3 is built from 16 residues. The CDR3 DNA reads TGTGCCAGCAGTTTATCCCACCTGGGGGGAGACTATGGCTACACCTTC. Its protein is CASSLSHLGGDYGYTF.

This clone showed up just once. This chain links TRBV6-5 with TRBJ2-7; 8 bases are a match to TRBD1. Germline V CDR1 and CDR2: MNHEY, SVGAGI. This CDR3 has 14 amino acids. J was trimmed by 5 bases and V by 6 bases; bases with no gene match: 9. The chain's CDR3 is CASRSDRGNHEQYF. CDR3 bases: TGTGCCAGCAGGTCAGACAGGGGTAACCACGAGCAGTACTTC.

V usage is TRBV5-6 and J usage is TRBJ1-3; D uncertain. Per the germline V gene, CDR1 is SGHDT and CDR2 is YYEEEE. The CDR3 is made up of 14 amino acids. The germline V and J ends were trimmed by 4 bases and 0 bases, with 8 bases remaining between them. Written as DNA, the CDR3 is TGTGCCAGCAGCCTGGCCTTCTCTGGAAACACCATATATTTT. It encodes CASSLAFSGNTIYF.

This clone was recorded only once. The chain employs TRBV25-1 and TRBJ2-2, with D maybe TRBD1 (6 bases). The V end lost 8 bases, the J end lost 3 bases, and 13 bases lay between the germline ends. This CDR3 has 14 residues. Germline CDR1 and CDR2: MGHDK and SYGVNS. As DNA, the CDR3 is TGTGCCAGCCCCAGGGACATAGACACCGGGGAGCTGTTTTTT. Translation gives CASPRDIDTGELFF.

This clone was counted between two and nine times. The chain links TRBV28 to TRBJ2-1, with D perhaps TRBD1 (6 bases). Between the trimmed V and J ends, which lost 7 bases and 0 bases, there was a span of 19 bases. Germline V gene lookup returns CDR1 MDHEN and CDR2 SYDVKM. The length of the CDR3 is 17 residues. The CDR3 region has the DNA TGTGCCAGCACCTCCGCCGGGACATCGAGCTCCTACAATGAGCAGTTCTTC. Its protein is CASTSAGTSSSYNEQFF.

The rearrangement joins TRBV28 to TRBJ2-5; 8 bases fit TRBD2. V gave up 4 bases and J gave up 5 bases; unmatched junction bases: 6. Germline V gene sequence: CDR1 MDHEN, CDR2 SYDVKM. This CDR3 is 14 amino acids long. The CDR3 loop is CASSSGTSRETQYF. CDR3 bases: TGTGCCAGCAGTTCAGGGACTAGTAGGGAGACCCAGTACTTC.

Remarks on this clone: Other DNA sequences within the sample encode an identical CDR3. This chain joins TRBV7-2 and TRBJ1-5; D unresolved. The germline V gene has CDR1 SGHTA and CDR2 FQGNSA. The CDR3 extends over 14 amino acids. V lost 5 bases, J lost 2 bases, and 10 bases lay in between. CDR3 protein: CASSPVGGNQPQHF. The CDR3 DNA sequence: TGTGCCAGCAGCCCGGTGGGCGGCAATCAGCCCCAGCATTTT.

V gene TRBV5-6 combines with J gene TRBJ1-2, with TRBD1 matching over 10 bases. This CDR3 is built from 15 residues. V lost 5 bases, J lost 0 bases, and 4 bases stayed unmatched. Looked up from germline, CDR1 is SGHDT and CDR2 is YYEEEE. The CDR3 loop is CASSQGQGTNYGYTF. The CDR3 DNA reads TGTGCCAGCAGTCAGGGACAGGGGACTAACTATGGCTACACCTTC.

The CDR3 nucleotides read TGTGCCGTTTCAGGGGCGAAAATGAACACTGAAGCTTTCTTT. Protein product: CAVSGAKMNTEAFF. The V and J genes are TRBV6-5 and TRBJ1-1, with D perhaps TRBD1 (6 bases). Germline V CDR1 and CDR2: MNHEY, SVGAGI. CDR3 length equals 14 residues. V gave up 11 bases and J gave up 0 bases, with 16 bases separating them.

The chain has TRBV10-2 and TRBJ2-1; D uncertain. The CDR3 length is 11 residues. The germline CDR1 and CDR2 sequences are WSHSY and SAAADI. V lost 5 bases and J lost 4, with 3 bases in between. The DNA for the CDR3 is TGCGCCAGCAGTCAGTACAATGAGCAGTTCTTC. It translates to CASSQYNEQFF.

The rearrangement links TRBV29-1 to TRBJ2-3; 7 bases are shared with TRBD2. This CDR3 is built from 15 residues. V lost 3 bases, J lost 4 bases, and 10 bases stayed unmatched. Germline-derived CDR1 and CDR2 are SQVTM and ANQGSEA. The chain's CDR3 is CSVDLGLGRADTQYF. CDR3 sequence (DNA): TGCAGCGTTGACCTGGGCCTGGGGAGGGCAGATACGCAGTATTTT.

The genes are TRBV30 and TRBJ2-7; tentatively, D is TRBD1 (6 bases). CDR3 size: 11 residues. Germline-derived CDR1 and CDR2 are GTSNPN and SVGIG (reference sequence). V lost 3 bases and J lost 4, with 7 bases in between. CDR3 sequence: CAWSGTYEQYF. CDR3 bases: TGTGCCTGGAGCGGGACATACGAGCAGTACTTC.

The CDR3 coding sequence is TGTGCCAGCAGCTTAGGAGACGGGACAGGGTACGAGCAGTACTTC. Translation gives CASSLGDGTGYEQYF. The J gene is TRBJ2-7, the V gene TRBV7-9; TRBD1 agrees at 9 bases. The CDR3 consists of 15 residues. Trimming at V came to 1 base and at J to 4 bases, leaving 5 bases not matched to a gene. Germline loops: CDR1 SEHNR, CDR2 FQNEAQ (reference sequence).

The chain links TRBV7-2 to TRBJ1-2; 9 positions agree with TRBD1. Per the germline V gene, CDR1 is SGHTA and CDR2 is FQGNSA. Trimming took 5 bases from V and 4 from J; bases not matched to a gene: 5. The CDR3 spans 14 residues. CDR3 nucleotides: TGTGCCAGCAGCCTACAGGGGGCGGGCTATGGCTACACCTTC. Its protein is CASSLQGAGYGYTF.

This clone was seen more than once but under ten times. The rearrangement uses TRBV11-2 and TRBJ2-5, with D tentatively TRBD2 (5 bases). Germline V gene data show CDR1 as SGHAT and CDR2 as FQNNGV. The CDR3 has 13 residues. V was shortened by 5 bases and J by 1 base, with 8 bases between the two germline ends. This CDR3 reads CASSPRGQETQYF. The CDR3 bases are TGTGCCAGCAGCCCTCGGGGCCAAGAGACCCAGTACTTC.

The genes are TRBV5-1 and TRBJ2-2; 10 bases match TRBD1. Germline CDR1 reads SGHRS; CDR2 reads YFSETQ. The CDR3 contains 14 residues. V was pared by 7 bases and J by 5 bases, with 5 bases of the junction left unmatched. CDR3 in DNA: TGCGCCAGCCAAGGACAGGGGGATACCGGGGAGCTGTTTTTT. Its protein is CASQGQGDTGELFF.